Sequencing of this TCR beta chain was carried out in a study of cytomegalovirus exposure and HLA in healthy donors. Overall study findings and caveats: Later on, an analysis found that several of the most significant clusters appeared to be linked to common viral pathogens, which included parvovirus B19. TCR beta sequences reportedly predicted most subjects' HLA-A and HLA-B alleles accurately.

V lost 0 bases and J lost 8, with 16 bases in between. Germline CDR1 is LGHNA and CDR2 is YNFKEQ. CDR3 length equals 15 residues. PCR was performed using 60 Vbeta and 13 Jbeta primers. The method was immunoSEQ multiplex PCR; TCRdb's version includes in-frame clones alone and lacks a portion of them. The profile shows 150,000 to 200,000 clones, 70% to 80% of them singletons. Note on this clone: The antigen is unknown.

The sequence was obtained from a man aged 18 to 30 in good health and CMV-seropositive. Source material: PBMCs. The chain uses TRBV4-2 and TRBJ1-2; possibly TRBD1 for D (6 bases). The CDR3 bases are TGTGCCAGCAGCCAAGATCGTGGGTCAGGGGAGGGCTACACCTTC. Its protein is CASSQDRGSGEGYTF.